The rows below give T cell receptor beta chains drawn from one sample of a study of blood T cell repertoires in COVID-19. Using immunoSEQ multiplex PCR, the repertoire was profiled, and TCRdb retains in-frame clones only, with some absent. The sample lists approximately 150,000 clones, about 87% occurring once. Sequencing input: peripheral blood. These receptors all come from a woman aged 45-65 years with active or convalescent COVID-19. Both conserved end residues are part of each CDR3. The order of the fields is CDR3 DNA, CDR3 protein, clone size, D gene, J gene, V gene. D genes are given only for firm matches. Only some rows state a clone size, as once, few, many or a class for expanded clones.

DNA: TGCGCCAGCAGCCCCGGGACACACACAGATACGCAGTATTTT; CDR3: CASSPGTHTDTQYF; size: NA; D: NA; J: TRBJ2-3; V: TRBV4-3
DNA: TGTGCCTCAGCAAACTGGACTAGCTTTAAAACGGGGGAGCTGTTTTTT; CDR3: CASANWTSFKTGELFF; size: once; D: TRBD2; J: TRBJ2-2; V: TRBV10-3
DNA: TGCGCCAGCAGCCAAGATGGGAGTGGAACCTACAATGAGCAGTTCTTC; CDR3: CASSQDGSGTYNEQFF; size: NA; D: NA; J: TRBJ2-1; V: TRBV4-1
DNA: TGCGCCAGCACGACTAGCGGGGGGGCAGGAGATACGCAGTATTTT; CDR3: CASTTSGGAGDTQYF; size: medium-sized; D: TRBD2; J: TRBJ2-3; V: TRBV5-1
DNA: TGCGCCAGCAGCCAAGGACTAGCGGGAGACTATGAGCAGTTCTTC; CDR3: CASSQGLAGDYEQFF; size: NA; D: TRBD2; J: TRBJ2-1; V: TRBV4-3
DNA: TGTGCCAGCAGGGCGGGGGGTAATCAGCCCCAGCATTTT; CDR3: CASRAGGNQPQHF; size: once; D: NA; J: TRBJ1-5; V: TRBV25-1
DNA: TGTGCCAGCAGTTTGGGCAGGAGGAGCACTGAAGCTTTCTTT; CDR3: CASSLGRRSTEAFF; size: NA; D: NA; J: TRBJ1-1; V: TRBV27
DNA: TGTGCCAGCAGCCTACTACAACGGAGAGGGAGGGAACACTATGGCTACACCTTC; CDR3: CASSLLQRRGREHYGYTF; size: NA; D: NA; J: TRBJ1-2; V: TRBV4-2
DNA: TGTGCCCGCGGGACAGGGATAGATAGGGGGGAGACCCAGTACTTC; CDR3: CARGTGIDRGETQYF; size: once; D: TRBD1; J: TRBJ2-5; V: TRBV30
DNA: TGTGCCAGCAGCCCGCTACAGGGGGCTGCCAAAAACATTCAGTACTTC; CDR3: CASSPLQGAAKNIQYF; size: NA; D: TRBD1; J: TRBJ2-4; V: TRBV4-2
DNA: TGTGCCAGCAGTAGGACAGGGAACACTGAAGCTTTCTTT; CDR3: CASSRTGNTEAFF; size: NA; D: TRBD1; J: TRBJ1-1; V: TRBV6-5
DNA: TGCGCCAGCAGTTGGGGACAGCGGAACACTGAAGCTTTCTTT; CDR3: CASSWGQRNTEAFF; size: NA; D: TRBD1; J: TRBJ1-1; V: TRBV5-1
DNA: TGCGCCAGCAGCTTGGATGGGCAGGGGGCAACTAATGAAAAACTGTTTTTT; CDR3: CASSLDGQGATNEKLFF; size: NA; D: TRBD1; J: TRBJ1-4; V: TRBV5-1
DNA: TGTGCCAGCAGTTTGCACAAAGACTACGAGCAGTACTTC; CDR3: CASSLHKDYEQYF; size: NA; D: NA; J: TRBJ2-7; V: TRBV27
DNA: TGTGCCAGCAGCGCCCGGACAGGGTGGGGGAACACTGAAGCTTTCTTT; CDR3: CASSARTGWGNTEAFF; size: NA; D: TRBD1; J: TRBJ1-1; V: TRBV7-9
DNA: TGTGCCAGCGGAACTAGCGGGAGGGCCGTTTTTGGAGAGACCCAGTACTTC; CDR3: CASGTSGRAVFGETQYF; size: NA; D: TRBD2; J: TRBJ2-5; V: TRBV3-1/TRBV3-2
DNA: TGTGCCAGCAGTAAAGGACAGGGCCACTATGGCTACACCTTC; CDR3: CASSKGQGHYGYTF; size: NA; D: TRBD1; J: TRBJ1-2; V: TRBV7-9